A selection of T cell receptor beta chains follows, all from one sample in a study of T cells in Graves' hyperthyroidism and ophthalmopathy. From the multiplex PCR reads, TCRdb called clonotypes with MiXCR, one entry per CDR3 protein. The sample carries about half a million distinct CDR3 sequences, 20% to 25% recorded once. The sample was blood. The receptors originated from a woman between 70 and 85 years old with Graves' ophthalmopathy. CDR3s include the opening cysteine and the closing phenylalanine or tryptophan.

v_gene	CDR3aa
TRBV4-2	CASSQELRGGTEAFF
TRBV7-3	CASSGGGLDNEQFF
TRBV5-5	CASTPRDSGRAHEQFF
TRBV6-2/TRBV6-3	CASRPPGTDTQYF
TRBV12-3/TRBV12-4	CASSEAGLDTQYF
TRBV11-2	CASSPQGLANYGYTF
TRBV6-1	CASSSDRANYGYTF
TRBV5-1	CASSYRDFYNEQFF
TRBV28	CASSFLARDTQYF
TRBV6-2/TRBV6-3	CASSLGTGASSGANVLTF
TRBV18	CASSRHPGAPNEKLFF
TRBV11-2	CASSRPTSGTYNEQFF
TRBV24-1	CATSSFTSGASYEQYF
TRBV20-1	CSALPPSGASYEQYF
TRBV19	CASTEGVGNQPQHF
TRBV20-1	CSASPPPGREAGNTIYF
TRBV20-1	CSAGQGGSTDTQYF
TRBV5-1	CASKPGTNTEAFF
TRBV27	CASSLGDRGVRGASTDTQYF
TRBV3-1	CASSQGGGLTDTQYF
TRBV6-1	CASSPGSYYGYTF
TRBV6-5	CASSYSGLGNTEAFF
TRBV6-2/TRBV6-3	CASSYRGRSGNTIYF
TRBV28	CASSLYGDKNIQYF
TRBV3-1	CASSQGRGAGRHEQFF
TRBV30	CAWGRGGVGHATAYEQYF
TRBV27	CASRGGREYLDGYTF
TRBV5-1	CASSLGGRPTDTQYF
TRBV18	CASSLSTRGLSPLHF
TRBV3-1	CASALRPGQSNTGELFF
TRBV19	CASSIGEGSQPQHF
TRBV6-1	CASTRLAGLDTQYF
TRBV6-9	CASSKQGTEAFF
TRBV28	CASSFPTSGTLNTGELFF
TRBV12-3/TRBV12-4	CASSKSSSSYNEQFF
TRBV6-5	CASSYSNLASYEQYF
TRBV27	CASSSPWDTEAFF
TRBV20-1	CSVSGRGVADTQYF
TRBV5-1	CASSYTGQETQYF
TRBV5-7	CASSLEHRDLAKNIQYF
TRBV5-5	CASSDSGDYSNQPQHF
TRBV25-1	CASTLGWAGELFF
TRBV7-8	CASSLLQVNEQYF
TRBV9	CASSVGTSGSYEQYF
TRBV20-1	CSASQPNTGELFF
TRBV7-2	CASSPSGLPGYTF
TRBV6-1	CASTIGAQYGYTF
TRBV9	CASSVASSGITDTQYF
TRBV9	CASTPEDGGEQYF
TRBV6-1	CASSPLGPGSYEQYF
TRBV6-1	CASTKMEYGYTF
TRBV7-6	CASSPGLAGETGELFF